Each of the 12 T cell receptor beta chains below was sequenced from the same sample in a study of cytomegalovirus exposure and HLA in healthy donors. PCR amplification relied on 60 Vbeta primers (plus 13 Jbeta primers). Sequenced by immunoSEQ multiplex PCR; TCRdb stores in-frame clones only, minus some. Of tens of thousands of clones listed, roughly 80% are singletons. Sequenced material: PBMCs. These receptors were collected from a man younger than 40 in good health and CMV-seronegative.

This clone was observed a few times. The J gene is TRBJ2-1, the V gene TRBV4-3; no reliable D call. From germline, CDR1 is LGHNA and CDR2 YSLEER. The CDR3 runs to 12 residues. Trimming stripped 0 bases from V and 12 bases from J, with 9 bases between. This CDR3 reads CASSQDTQAQFF. The CDR3 bases are TGCGCCAGCAGCCAAGATACGCAGGCGCAGTTCTTC.

The V gene is TRBV7-2, the J gene TRBJ2-7; TRBD2 aligns across 8 bases. Trimming at V came to 3 bases and at J to 5 bases, leaving 6 bases not matched to a gene. The CDR3 consists of 14 residues. Germline-derived CDR1 and CDR2 are SGHTA and FQGNSA. CDR3: CASSLGGGRDEQYF. The CDR3 nucleotides read TGTGCCAGCAGCTTGGGCGGGGGGAGGGACGAGCAGTACTTC.

The chain is built from TRBV5-1 and TRBJ1-6; a weak D match, TRBD1 (6 bases). Trimming took off 0 bases at V and 9 bases at J, with 16 bases between the two ends. The germline V gene has CDR1 SGHRS and CDR2 YFSETQ. This CDR3 contains 16 residues. The CDR3 sequence: CASSLAPGQQGSPLHF. DNA of the CDR3: TGCGCCAGCAGCTTGGCCCCAGGGCAACAGGGTTCACCCCTCCACTTT. Full variable domain (rest looked up from reference TRBV5-1 and TRBJ1-6): KAGVTQTPRYLIKTRGQQVTLSCSPISGHRSVSWYQQTPGQGLQFLFEYFSETQRNKGNFPGRFSGRQFSNSRSEMNVSTLELGDSALYLCASSLAPGQQGSPLHFGNGTRLTVT.

The V and J genes are TRBV6-1 and TRBJ1-5, with 10 bases lining up with TRBD1. V shed 7 bases, J shed 12 bases, and the junction held 12 bases outside the gene matches. The CDR3 extends over 14 amino acids. Germline assignment: CDR1 MNHNS and CDR2 SASEGT. CDR3 residues: CASTEGQGPRDQHF. As DNA, the CDR3 is TGTGCCAGCACCGAGGGACAGGGGCCCCGGGACCAGCATTTT.

The chain employs TRBV30 and TRBJ2-7; 9 bases match TRBD2. V was clipped by 1 base and J by 10 bases; unmatched bases: 8. The CDR3 runs to 13 residues. Looked up from germline, CDR1 is GTSNPN and CDR2 is SVGIG (reference sequence). The CDR3 spells CAWSGAGGNYQYF. The CDR3 region has the DNA TGTGCCTGGAGTGGCGCGGGGGGGAATTATCAGTACTTC. Looking up the rest from reference TRBV30 and TRBJ2-7 gives the full variable domain: SQTIHQWPATLVQPVGSPLSLECTVEGTSNPNLYWYRQAAGRGLQLLFYSVGIGQISSEVPQNLSASRPQDRQFILSSKKLLLSDSGFYLCAWSGAGGNYQYFGPGTRLTVT.

This clone has a handful of counts. This sequence joins TRBV5-6 and TRBJ1-1; 7 nucleotides line up with TRBD1. After removal of 5 bases from V and 3 bases from J, the junction contained 10 bases not matched to a gene. CDR1 is SGHDT and CDR2 is YYEEEE in the germline V gene. CDR3 length: 15 residues. Here the CDR3 reads CASSWFDRVYTEAFF. For the CDR3, the DNA is TGTGCCAGCAGTTGGTTCGACAGGGTCTACACTGAAGCTTTCTTT.

The chain links TRBV7-6 to TRBJ2-7; TRBD1 matches at 9 bases. The germline gives CDR1 SGHVS, CDR2 FNYEAQ. V was pared by 4 bases and J by 5 bases, with 9 bases of the junction left unmatched. This CDR3 has 15 amino acids. The CDR3 sequence is CASSSRDRETHEQYF. The CDR3 bases are TGTGCCAGCAGCTCCAGGGACAGGGAAACCCACGAGCAGTACTTC. Looking up the rest from reference TRBV7-6 and TRBJ2-7 gives the full variable domain: GAGVSQSPRYKVTKRGQDVALRCDPISGHVSLYWYRQALGQGPEFLTYFNYEAQQDKSGLPNDRFSAERPEGSISTLTIQRTEQRDSAMYRCASSSRDRETHEQYFGPGTRLTVT.

The J gene is TRBJ2-7, the V gene TRBV9, with 10 positions matching TRBD1. The V gene end was trimmed by 0 bases and the J gene end by 3 bases; junction bases not matched to a gene: 3. Germline CDR1 and CDR2: SGDLS and YYNGEE. The CDR3 extends over 15 amino acids. This CDR3 is CASSVGWTGGYEQYF. The CDR3 DNA is TGTGCCAGCAGCGTAGGATGGACAGGGGGCTACGAGCAGTACTTC.

CDR3 coding DNA: TGTGCCGGAGTCGGAAGTCGCACAGATACGCAGTATTTT. Protein product: CAGVGSRTDTQYF. The chain combines TRBV30 with TRBJ2-3, with unresolved D. V lost 8 bases to trimming and J lost 1 base, with 13 bases between them. This CDR3 spans 13 amino acids. Germline V lookup: CDR1 GTSNPN, CDR2 SVGIG (reference sequence).

The chain couples TRBV30 to TRBJ2-7; 9 nucleotides align to TRBD1. The ends lost 3 bases at V and 0 bases at J; junction bases unmatched: 3. This CDR3 spans 14 amino acids. Germline CDR1 and CDR2: GTSNPN and SVGIG (reference sequence). CDR3 in DNA: TGTGCCTGGAGCCTGACAGGGGGCTCCTACGAGCAGTACTTC. Protein product: CAWSLTGGSYEQYF.

The CDR3 DNA reads as TGTGCCAGCAGCTTAGTAGGGGAATTGGGAAACACCATATATTTT. As protein: CASSLVGELGNTIYF. The rearrangement joins TRBV7-9 to TRBJ1-3; a weak D match, TRBD1 (5 bases). Per germline, CDR1 SEHNR and CDR2 FQNEAQ (reference sequence). The CDR3 loop spans 15 amino acids. V was cut by 1 base and J by 4 bases, with 11 bases left in between.

The chain couples TRBV6-5 to TRBJ1-6; TRBD1 matches 9 bases. Germline trimming cut 5 bases from V and 6 bases from J; bases unmatched to any gene: 5. Germline V gene sequence: CDR1 MNHEY, CDR2 SVGAGI. This CDR3 comprises 15 residues. In DNA form, the CDR3 reads TGTGCCAGCAGTGTGGGGACAGGGAGTAATTCACCCCTCCACTTT. Translated: CASSVGTGSNSPLHF.